This TCR beta chain was found in a study of blood T cells in healthy people across ages. Findings and caveats of the study: Unsorted PBMCs blocked a conclusive comparison of naive and antigen-experienced cells. Aged donors had fewer naive CD4+ cells and lower diversity than long-lived donors. Age showed a roughly linear inverse relationship with TCR beta diversity per million T cells.

A second PCR, run for about 6 to 11 cycles, used a sample-barcoded 5' primer plus a J-beta primer mix. TCRdb re-derived calls from the 5' RACE reads in MiXCR, one entry per CDR3 protein. The sample carries roughly 1,700,000 distinct CDR3 sequences, about 30% recorded once. This clonotype has only a few counts. What it binds is not known. Trimming removed 3 bases from V and 7 bases from J, with 10 bases in between. This CDR3 has 13 residues. Germline lookup yields CDR1 SNHLY and CDR2 FYNNEI. The sequence was collected from a woman aged 25-40 years in good health. Material for sequencing was blood. This chain connects TRBV2 to TRBJ1-5; perhaps TRBD1 as D (5 bases). As DNA, the CDR3 is TGTGCCAGCAGTGAGAGGGGTTACCAGCCCCAGCATTTT. Amino acids: CASSERGYQPQHF.